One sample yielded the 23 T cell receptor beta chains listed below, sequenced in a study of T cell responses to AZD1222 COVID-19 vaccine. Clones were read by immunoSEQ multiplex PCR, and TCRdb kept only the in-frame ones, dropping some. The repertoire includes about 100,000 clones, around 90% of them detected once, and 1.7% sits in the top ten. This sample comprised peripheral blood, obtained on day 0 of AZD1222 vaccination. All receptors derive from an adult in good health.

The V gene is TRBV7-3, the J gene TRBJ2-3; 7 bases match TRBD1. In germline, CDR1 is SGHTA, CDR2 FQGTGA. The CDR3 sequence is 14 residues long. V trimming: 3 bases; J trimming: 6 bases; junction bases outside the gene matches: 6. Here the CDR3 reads CASSLITGADTQYF. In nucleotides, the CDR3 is TGTGCCAGCAGCTTGATCACAGGGGCGGATACGCAGTATTTT.

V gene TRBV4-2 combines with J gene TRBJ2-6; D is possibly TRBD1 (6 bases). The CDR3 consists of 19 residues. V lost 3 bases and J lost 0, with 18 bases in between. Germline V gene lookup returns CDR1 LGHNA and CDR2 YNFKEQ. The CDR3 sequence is CASSQIGRGLGSGANVLTF. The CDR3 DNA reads TGTGCCAGCAGCCAGATAGGCAGGGGCCTCGGCTCTGGGGCCAACGTCCTGACTTTC.

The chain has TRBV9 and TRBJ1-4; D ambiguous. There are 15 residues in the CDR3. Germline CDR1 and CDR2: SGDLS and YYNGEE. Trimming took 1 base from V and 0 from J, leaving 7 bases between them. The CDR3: CASSVLGTTNEKLFF. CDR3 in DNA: TGTGCCAGCAGCGTATTAGGTACAACTAATGAAAAACTGTTTTTT.

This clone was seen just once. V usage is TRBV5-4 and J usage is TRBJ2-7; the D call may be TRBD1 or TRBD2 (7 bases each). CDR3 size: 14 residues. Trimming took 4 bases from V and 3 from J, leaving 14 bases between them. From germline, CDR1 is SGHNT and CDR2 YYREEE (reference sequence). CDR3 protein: CASSAGGDYYEQYF. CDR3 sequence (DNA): TGTGCCAGCAGCGCAGGGGGGGATTACTACGAGCAGTACTTC.

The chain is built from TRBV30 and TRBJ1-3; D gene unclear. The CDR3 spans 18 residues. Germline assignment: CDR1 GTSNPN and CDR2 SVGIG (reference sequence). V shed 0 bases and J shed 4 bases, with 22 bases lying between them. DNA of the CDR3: TGTGCCTGGAGTGTGTCACTTGGGTACCGTGCTGCGGGAAACACCATATATTTT. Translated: CAWSVSLGYRAAGNTIYF. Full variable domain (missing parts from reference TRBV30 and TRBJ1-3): SQTIHQWPATLVQPVGSPLSLECTVEGTSNPNLYWYRQAAGRGLQLLFYSVGIGQISSEVPQNLSASRPQDRQFILSSKKLLLSDSGFYLCAWSVSLGYRAAGNTIYFGEGSWLTVV.

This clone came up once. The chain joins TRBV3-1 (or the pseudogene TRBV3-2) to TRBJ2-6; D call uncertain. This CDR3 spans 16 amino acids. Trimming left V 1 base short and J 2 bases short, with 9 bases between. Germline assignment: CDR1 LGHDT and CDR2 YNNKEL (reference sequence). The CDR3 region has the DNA TGTGCCAGCAGCCAAGGAGGCTGGGCTGGGGCCAACGTCCTGACTTTC. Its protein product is CASSQGGWAGANVLTF.

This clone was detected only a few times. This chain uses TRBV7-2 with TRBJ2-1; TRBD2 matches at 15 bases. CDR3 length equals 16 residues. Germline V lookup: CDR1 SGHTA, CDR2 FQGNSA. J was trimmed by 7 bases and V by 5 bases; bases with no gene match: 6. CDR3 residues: CASSNAGTSGRNEQFF. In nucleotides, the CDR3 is TGTGCCAGCAGCAATGCCGGGACTAGCGGGAGGAATGAGCAGTTCTTC.

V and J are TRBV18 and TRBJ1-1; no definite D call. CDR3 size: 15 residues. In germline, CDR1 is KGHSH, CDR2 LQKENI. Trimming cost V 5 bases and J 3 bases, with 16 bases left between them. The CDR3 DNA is TGTGCCAGCTCAGCCACAGTCGCGCTGGACACTGAAGCTTTCTTT. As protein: CASSATVALDTEAFF.

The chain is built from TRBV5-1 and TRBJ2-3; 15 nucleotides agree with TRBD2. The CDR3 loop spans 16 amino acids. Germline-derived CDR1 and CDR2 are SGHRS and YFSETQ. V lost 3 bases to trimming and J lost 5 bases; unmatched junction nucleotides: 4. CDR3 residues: CASSWGLAGGRDTQYF. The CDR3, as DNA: TGCGCCAGCAGCTGGGGACTAGCGGGAGGTCGAGATACGCAGTATTTT.

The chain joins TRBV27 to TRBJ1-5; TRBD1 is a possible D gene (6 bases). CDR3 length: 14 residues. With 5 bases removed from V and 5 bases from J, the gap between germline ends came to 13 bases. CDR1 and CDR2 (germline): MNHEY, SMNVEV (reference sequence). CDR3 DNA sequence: TGTGCCAGCAGTCTTAACAGGGACCATCAGCCCCAGCATTTT. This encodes CASSLNRDHQPQHF.

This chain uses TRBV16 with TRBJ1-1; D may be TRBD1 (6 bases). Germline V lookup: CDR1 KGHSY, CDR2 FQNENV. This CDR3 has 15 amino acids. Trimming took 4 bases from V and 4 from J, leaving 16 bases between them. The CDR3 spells CASSPTLTGSTEAFF. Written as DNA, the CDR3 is TGTGCCAGCAGCCCTACACTAACAGGGAGCACTGAAGCTTTCTTT.

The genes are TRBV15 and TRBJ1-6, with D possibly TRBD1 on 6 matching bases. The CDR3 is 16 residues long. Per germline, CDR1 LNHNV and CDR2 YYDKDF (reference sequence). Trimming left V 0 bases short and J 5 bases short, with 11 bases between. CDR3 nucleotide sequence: TGTGCCACCAGCAGAGAGTCGGGACAAAATAATTCACCCCTCCACTTT. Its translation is CATSRESGQNNSPLHF.

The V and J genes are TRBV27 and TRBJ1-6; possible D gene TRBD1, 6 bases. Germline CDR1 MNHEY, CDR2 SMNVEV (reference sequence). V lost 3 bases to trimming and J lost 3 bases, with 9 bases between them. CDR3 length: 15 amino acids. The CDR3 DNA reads TGTGCCAGCAGTTTTCGGGACATCTATAATTCACCCCTCCACTTT. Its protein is CASSFRDIYNSPLHF.

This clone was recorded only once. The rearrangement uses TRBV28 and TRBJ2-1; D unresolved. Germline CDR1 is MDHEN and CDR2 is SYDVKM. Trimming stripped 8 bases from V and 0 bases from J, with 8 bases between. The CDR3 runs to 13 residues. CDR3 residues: CASVVGSYNEQFF. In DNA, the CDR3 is TGTGCCAGCGTTGTGGGCTCCTACAATGAGCAGTTCTTC.

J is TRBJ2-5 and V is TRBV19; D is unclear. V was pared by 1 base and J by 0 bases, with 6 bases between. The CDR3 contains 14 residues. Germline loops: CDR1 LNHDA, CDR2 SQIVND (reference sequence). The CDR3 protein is CASSIGGNQETQYF. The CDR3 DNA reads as TGTGCCAGTAGTATAGGTGGGAACCAAGAGACCCAGTACTTC.

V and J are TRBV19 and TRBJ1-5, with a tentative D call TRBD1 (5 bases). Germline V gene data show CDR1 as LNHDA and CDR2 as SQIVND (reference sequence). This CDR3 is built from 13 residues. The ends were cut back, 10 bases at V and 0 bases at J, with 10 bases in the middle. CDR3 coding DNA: TGTGCCACCCGGGACCTTAGCAATCAGCCCCAGCATTTT. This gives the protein CATRDLSNQPQHF.

The CDR3 is CSVRTTNEKLFF. The CDR3 nucleotides are TGCAGCGTTAGGACAACTAATGAAAAACTGTTTTTT. The rearrangement joins TRBV29-1 to TRBJ1-4; D unclear. Per germline, CDR1 SQVTM and CDR2 ANQGSEA. V lost 5 bases and J 0 bases, leaving 4 bases between the germline ends. The CDR3 is 12 amino acids.

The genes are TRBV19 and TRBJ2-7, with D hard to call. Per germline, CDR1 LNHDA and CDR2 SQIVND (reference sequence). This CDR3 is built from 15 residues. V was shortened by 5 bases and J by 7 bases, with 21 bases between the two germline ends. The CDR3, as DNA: TGTGCCAGTAGTCAAACCCGACTCGTCCCCGGAGAGCAGTACTTC. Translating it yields CASSQTRLVPGEQYF.

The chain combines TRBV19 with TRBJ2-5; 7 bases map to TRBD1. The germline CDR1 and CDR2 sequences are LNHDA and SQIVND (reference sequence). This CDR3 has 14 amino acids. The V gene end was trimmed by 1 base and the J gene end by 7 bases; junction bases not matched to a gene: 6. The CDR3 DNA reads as TGTGCCAGTAGTATAGGGCAGGGGGTTAGGACCCAGTACTTC. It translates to CASSIGQGVRTQYF.

In nucleotides, the CDR3 is TGTGCCAGCAGCCACGCTTCCCCCGGACTAGCGGGAGTGGGTGAGCAGTTCTTC. Translation gives CASSHASPGLAGVGEQFF. The rearrangement links TRBV3-1 (or the pseudogene TRBV3-2) to TRBJ2-1, with TRBD2 matching over 13 bases. Germline trimming cut 3 bases from V and 9 bases from J; bases unmatched to any gene: 14. The CDR3 extends over 18 amino acids. Germline loops: CDR1 LGHDT, CDR2 YNNKEL (reference sequence).

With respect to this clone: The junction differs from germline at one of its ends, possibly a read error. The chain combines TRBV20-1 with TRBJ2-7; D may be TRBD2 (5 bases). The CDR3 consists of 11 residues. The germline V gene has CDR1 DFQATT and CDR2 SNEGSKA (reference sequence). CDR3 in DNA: TGCAGTGCTAGAGATCTGGGAGCCATCAGATTC. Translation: CSARDLGAIRF.

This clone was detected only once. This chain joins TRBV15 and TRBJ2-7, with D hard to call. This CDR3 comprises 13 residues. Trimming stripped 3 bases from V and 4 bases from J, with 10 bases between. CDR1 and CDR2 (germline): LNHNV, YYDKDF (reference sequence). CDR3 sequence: CATSRSNLYEQYF. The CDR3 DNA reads TGTGCCACCAGCAGGTCCAACTTGTACGAGCAGTACTTC.

CDR3 amino acids: CASSVRPGPLHF. Written as DNA, the CDR3 is TGTGCCAGCAGTGTCAGGCCGGGTCCCCTCCACTTT. The chain joins TRBV12-3 or TRBV12-4 to TRBJ1-6; D not resolved. Trimming cost V 5 bases and J 13 bases, with 12 bases left between them. The CDR3 extends over 12 amino acids.